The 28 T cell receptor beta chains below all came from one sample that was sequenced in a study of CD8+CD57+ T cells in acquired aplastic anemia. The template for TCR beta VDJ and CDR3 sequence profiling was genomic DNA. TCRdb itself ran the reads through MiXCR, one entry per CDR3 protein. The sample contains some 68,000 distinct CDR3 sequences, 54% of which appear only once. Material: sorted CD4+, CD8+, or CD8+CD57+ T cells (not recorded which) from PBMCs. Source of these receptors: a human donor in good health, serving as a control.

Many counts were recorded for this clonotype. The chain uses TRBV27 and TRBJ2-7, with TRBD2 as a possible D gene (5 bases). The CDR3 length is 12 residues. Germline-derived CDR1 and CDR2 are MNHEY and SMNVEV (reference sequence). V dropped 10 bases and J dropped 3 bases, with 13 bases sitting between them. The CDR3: CATGGGYYEQYF. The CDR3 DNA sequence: TGTGCCACCGGAGGTGGATACTACGAGCAGTACTTC.

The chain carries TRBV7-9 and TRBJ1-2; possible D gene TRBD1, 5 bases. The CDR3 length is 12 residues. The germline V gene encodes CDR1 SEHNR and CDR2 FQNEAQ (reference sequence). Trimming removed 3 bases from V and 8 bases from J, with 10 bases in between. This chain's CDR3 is CASSFSTGGYTF. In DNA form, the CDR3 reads TGTGCCAGCAGCTTCAGTACAGGAGGCTACACCTTC. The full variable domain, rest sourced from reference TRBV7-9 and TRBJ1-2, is DTGVSQNPRHKITKRGQNVTFRCDPISEHNRLYWYRQTLGQGPEFLTYFQNEAQLEKSRLLSDRFSAERPKGSFSTLEIQRTEQGDSAMYLCASSFSTGGYTFGSGTRLTVV.

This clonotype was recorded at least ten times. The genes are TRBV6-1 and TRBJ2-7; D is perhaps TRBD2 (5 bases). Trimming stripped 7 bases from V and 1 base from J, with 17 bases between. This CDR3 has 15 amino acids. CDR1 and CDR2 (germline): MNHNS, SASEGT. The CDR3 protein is CASIITDAGSYEQYF. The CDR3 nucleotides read TGTGCCAGCATAATAACAGACGCGGGTTCCTACGAGCAGTACTTC.

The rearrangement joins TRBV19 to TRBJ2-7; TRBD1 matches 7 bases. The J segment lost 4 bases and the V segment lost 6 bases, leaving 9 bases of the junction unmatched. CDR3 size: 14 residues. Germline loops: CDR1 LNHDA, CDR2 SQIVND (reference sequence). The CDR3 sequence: CASSDRAVTYEQYF. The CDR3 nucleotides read TGTGCCAGTAGCGACAGGGCTGTGACTTACGAGCAGTACTTC.

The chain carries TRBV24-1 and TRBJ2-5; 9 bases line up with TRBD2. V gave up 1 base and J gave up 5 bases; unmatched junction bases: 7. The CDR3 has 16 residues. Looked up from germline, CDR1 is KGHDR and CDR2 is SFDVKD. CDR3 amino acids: CATSDLAGGRRETQYF. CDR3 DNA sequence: TGTGCCACCAGTGATTTAGCGGGGGGCCGGCGGGAGACCCAGTACTTC.

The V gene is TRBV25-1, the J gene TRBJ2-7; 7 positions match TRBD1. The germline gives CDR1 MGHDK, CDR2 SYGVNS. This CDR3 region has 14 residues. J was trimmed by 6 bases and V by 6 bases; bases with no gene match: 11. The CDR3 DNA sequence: TGTGCCAGCAGCGACGGACAGGTCGGATCCGAGCAGTACTTC. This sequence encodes CASSDGQVGSEQYF.

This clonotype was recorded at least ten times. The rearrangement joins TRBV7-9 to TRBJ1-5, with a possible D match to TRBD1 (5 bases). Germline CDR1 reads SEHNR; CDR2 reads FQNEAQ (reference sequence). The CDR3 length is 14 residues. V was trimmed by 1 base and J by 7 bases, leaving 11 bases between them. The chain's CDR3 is CASSLVPGEQPQHF. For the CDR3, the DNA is TGTGCCAGCAGCTTAGTACCGGGGGAACAGCCCCAGCATTTT.

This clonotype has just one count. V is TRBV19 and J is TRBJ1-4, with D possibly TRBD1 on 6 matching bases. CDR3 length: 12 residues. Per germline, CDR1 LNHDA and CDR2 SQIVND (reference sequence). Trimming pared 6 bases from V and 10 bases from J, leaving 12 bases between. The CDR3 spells CASSPRGGKLFF. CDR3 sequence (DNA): TGTGCCAGTAGCCCCCGAGGGGGAAAACTGTTTTTT.

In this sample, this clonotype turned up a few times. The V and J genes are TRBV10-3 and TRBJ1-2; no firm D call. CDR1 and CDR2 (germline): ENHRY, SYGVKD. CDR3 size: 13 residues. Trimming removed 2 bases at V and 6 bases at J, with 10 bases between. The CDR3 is CAISERGNDGYTF. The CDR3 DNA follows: TGTGCCATCAGTGAGAGAGGGAACGATGGCTACACCTTC.

The CDR3 DNA reads TGTGCCAGCAGCTTTGGCCCGTACGAGCAGTACTTC. This sequence encodes CASSFGPYEQYF. J is TRBJ2-7 and V is TRBV12-3 or TRBV12-4; D remains unclear. This CDR3 spans 12 amino acids. V was pared by 6 bases and J by 4 bases, with 10 bases between.

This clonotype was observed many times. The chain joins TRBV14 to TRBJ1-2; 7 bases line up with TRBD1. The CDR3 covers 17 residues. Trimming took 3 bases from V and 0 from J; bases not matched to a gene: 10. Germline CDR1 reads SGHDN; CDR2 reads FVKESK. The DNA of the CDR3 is TGTGCCAGCAGCCACAGCCGAGGCGGGACAGCTAACTATGGCTACACCTTC. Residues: CASSHSRGGTANYGYTF.

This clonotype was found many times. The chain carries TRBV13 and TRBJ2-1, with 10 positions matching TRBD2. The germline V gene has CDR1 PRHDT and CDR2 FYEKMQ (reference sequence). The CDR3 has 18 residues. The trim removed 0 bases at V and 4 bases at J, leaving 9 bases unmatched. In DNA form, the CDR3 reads TGTGCCAGCAGCTTAGGTCTAGCGGGAGTAAGGAGGTACAATGAGCAGTTCTTC. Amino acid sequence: CASSLGLAGVRRYNEQFF.

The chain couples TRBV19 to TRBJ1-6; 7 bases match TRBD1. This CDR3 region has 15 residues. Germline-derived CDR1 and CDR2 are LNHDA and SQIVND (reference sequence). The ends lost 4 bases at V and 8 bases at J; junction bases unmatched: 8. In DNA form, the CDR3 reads TGTGCCAGTAGTACCACGACAGGGTTTGATTCACCCCTCCACTTT. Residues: CASSTTTGFDSPLHF. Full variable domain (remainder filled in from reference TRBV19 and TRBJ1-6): DGGITQSPKYLFRKEGQNVTLSCEQNLNHDAMYWYRQDPGQGLRLIYYSQIVNDFQKGDIAEGYSVSREKKESFPLTVTSAQKNPTAFYLCASSTTTGFDSPLHFGNGTRLTVT.

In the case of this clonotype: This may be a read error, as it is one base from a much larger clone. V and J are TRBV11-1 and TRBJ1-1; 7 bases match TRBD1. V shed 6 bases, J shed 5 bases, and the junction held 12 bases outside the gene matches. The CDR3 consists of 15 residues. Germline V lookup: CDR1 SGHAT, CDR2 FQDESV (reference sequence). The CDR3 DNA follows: TGTGCCAGCAGTGAAGCCACCGGGACAGCAACTGAAGCTTTCTTT. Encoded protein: CASSEATGTATEAFF.

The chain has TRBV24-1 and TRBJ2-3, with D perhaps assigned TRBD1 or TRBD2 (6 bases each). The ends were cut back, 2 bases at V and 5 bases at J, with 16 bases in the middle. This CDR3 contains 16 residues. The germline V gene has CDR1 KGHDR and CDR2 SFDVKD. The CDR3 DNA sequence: TGTGCCACCAGTGATTCAGCGCTACAGGGAGGAGATACGCAGTATTTT. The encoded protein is CATSDSALQGGDTQYF.

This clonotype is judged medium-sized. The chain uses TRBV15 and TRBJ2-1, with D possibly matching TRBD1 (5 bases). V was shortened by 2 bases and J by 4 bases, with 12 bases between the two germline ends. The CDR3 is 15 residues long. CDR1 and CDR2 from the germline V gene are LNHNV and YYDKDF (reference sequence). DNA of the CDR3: TGTGCCACCAGCAGACAGGGTCTGGGGTACAATGAGCAGTTCTTC. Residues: CATSRQGLGYNEQFF.

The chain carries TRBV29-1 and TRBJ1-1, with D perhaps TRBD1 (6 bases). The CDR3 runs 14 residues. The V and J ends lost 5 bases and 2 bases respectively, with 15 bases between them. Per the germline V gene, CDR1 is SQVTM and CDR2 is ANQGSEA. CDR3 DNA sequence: TGCAGCGTTACCTCAAGGGGGGCTAACACTGAAGCTTTCTTT. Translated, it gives CSVTSRGANTEAFF. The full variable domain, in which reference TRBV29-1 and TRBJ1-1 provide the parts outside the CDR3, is SAVISQKPSRDICQRGTSLTIQCQVDSQVTMMFWYRQQPGQSLTLIATANQGSEATYESGFVIDKFPISRPNLTFSTLTVSNMSPEDSSIYLCSVTSRGANTEAFFGQGTRLTVV.

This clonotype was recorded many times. The DNA of the CDR3 is TGCGCCAGCAGCTTCTCAGGGATAGAGACAGATACGCAGTATTTT. Translated, it gives CASSFSGIETDTQYF. This chain uses TRBV5-1 with TRBJ2-3; a weak D match, TRBD1 (5 bases). Germline CDR1 is SGHRS and CDR2 is YFSETQ. The V end was cut by 2 bases, the J end by 3 bases, with 13 bases between. CDR3 size: 15 residues.

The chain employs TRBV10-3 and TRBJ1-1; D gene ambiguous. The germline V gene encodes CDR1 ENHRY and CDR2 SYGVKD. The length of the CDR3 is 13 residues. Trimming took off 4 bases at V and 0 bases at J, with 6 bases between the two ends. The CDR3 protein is CAISVGVNTEAFF. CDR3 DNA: TGTGCCATCAGTGTTGGCGTGAACACTGAAGCTTTCTTT.

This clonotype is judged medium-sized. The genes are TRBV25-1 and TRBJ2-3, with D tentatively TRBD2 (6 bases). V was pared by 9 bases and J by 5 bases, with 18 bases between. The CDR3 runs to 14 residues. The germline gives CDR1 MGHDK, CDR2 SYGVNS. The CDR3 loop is CASSSGPFLDTQYF. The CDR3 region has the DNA TGTGCCAGTTCGAGCGGGCCCTTTTTAGATACGCAGTATTTT.

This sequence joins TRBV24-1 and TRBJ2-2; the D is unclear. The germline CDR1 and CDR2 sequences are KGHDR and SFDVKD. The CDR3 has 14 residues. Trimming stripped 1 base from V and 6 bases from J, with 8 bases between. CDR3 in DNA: TGTGCCACCAGTGATTTCAAGGCAGCCGGGGAGCTGTTTTTT. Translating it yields CATSDFKAAGELFF.

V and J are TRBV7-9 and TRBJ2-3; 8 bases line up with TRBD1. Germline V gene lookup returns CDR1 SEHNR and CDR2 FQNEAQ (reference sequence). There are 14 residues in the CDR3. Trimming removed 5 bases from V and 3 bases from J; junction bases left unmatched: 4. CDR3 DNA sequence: TGTGCCAGCAGCCCGAGGACAGGGACAGATACGCAGTATTTT. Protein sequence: CASSPRTGTDTQYF.

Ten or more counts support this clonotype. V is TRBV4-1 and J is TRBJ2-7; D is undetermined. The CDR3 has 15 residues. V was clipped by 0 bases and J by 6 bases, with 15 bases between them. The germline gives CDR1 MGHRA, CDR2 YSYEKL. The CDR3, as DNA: TGCGCCAGCAGCCAAGATTCTGGTCCATCCCGCGAGCAGTACTTC. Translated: CASSQDSGPSREQYF.

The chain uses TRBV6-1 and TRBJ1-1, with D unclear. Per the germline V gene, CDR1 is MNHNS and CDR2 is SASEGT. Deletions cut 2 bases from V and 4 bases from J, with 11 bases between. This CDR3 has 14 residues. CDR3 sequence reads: CASSERAKSTEAFF. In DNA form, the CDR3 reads TGTGCCAGCAGTGAAAGGGCTAAGAGCACTGAAGCTTTCTTT.

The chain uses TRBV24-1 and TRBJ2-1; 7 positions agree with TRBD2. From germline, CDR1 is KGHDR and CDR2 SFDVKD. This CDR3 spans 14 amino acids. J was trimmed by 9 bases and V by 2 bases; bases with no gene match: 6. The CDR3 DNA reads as TGTGCCACCAGTGATTCGTGGAGCGGGGCTGAGCAGTTCTTC. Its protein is CATSDSWSGAEQFF.

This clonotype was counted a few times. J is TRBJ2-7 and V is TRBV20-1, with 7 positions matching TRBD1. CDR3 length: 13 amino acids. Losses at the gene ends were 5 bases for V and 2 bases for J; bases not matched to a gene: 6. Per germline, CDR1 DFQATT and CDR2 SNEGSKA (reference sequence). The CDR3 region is CSALRQGTYEQYF. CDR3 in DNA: TGCAGTGCTCTCCGACAGGGAACCTACGAGCAGTACTTC.

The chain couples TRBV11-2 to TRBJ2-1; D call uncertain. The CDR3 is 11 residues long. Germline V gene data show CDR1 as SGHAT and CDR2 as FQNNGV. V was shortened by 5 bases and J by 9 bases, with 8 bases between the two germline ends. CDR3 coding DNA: TGTGCCAGCAGCAAGGTGACTGAGCAGTTCTTC. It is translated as CASSKVTEQFF. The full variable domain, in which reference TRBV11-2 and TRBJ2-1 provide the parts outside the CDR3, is EAGVAQSPRYKIIEKRQSVAFWCNPISGHATLYWYQQILGQGPKLLIQFQNNGVVDDSQLPKDRFSAERLKGVDSTLKIQPAKLEDSAVYLCASSKVTEQFFGPGTRLTVL.

The DNA of the CDR3 is TGTGCCAGCAGCGCAGGGAATTCACCCCTCCACTTT. Residues: CASSAGNSPLHF. The V gene is TRBV7-9, the J gene TRBJ1-6; weak D call: TRBD1 (5 bases). Trimming stripped 5 bases from V and 7 bases from J, with 6 bases between. This CDR3 has 12 residues. The germline gives CDR1 SEHNR, CDR2 FQNEAQ (reference sequence).